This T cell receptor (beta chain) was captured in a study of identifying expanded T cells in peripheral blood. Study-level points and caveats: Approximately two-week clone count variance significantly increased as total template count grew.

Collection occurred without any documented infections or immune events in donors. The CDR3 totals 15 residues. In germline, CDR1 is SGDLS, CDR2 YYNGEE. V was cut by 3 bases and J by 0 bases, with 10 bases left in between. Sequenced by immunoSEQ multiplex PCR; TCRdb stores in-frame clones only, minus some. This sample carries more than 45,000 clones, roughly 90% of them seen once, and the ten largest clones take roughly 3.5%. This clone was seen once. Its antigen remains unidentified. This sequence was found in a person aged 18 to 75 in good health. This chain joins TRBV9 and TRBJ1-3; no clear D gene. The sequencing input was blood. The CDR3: CASSAAGTSGNTIYF. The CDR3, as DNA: TGTGCCAGCAGCGCCGCCGGTACCTCTGGAAACACCATATATTTT.